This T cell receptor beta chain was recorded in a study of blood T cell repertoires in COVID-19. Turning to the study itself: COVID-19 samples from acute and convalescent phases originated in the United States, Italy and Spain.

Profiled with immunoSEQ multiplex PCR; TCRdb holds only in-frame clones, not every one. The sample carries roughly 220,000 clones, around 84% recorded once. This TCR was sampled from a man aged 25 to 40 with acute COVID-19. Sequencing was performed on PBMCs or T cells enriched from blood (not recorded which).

The CDR3 coding sequence is TGTGCCTGTGACCTAGGGGGCTACAGTGGCTACACCTTC. Its translation is CACDLGGYSGYTF. This sequence joins TRBV30 and TRBJ1-2; 7 bases agree with TRBD1. CDR3 length: 13 amino acids. Germline V gene lookup returns CDR1 GTSNPN and CDR2 SVGIG (reference sequence). Trimming removed 6 bases from V and 7 bases from J; junction bases left unmatched: 11. The full variable domain, completed using reference TRBV30 and TRBJ1-2, is SQTIHQWPATLVQPVGSPLSLECTVEGTSNPNLYWYRQAAGRGLQLLFYSVGIGQISSEVPQNLSASRPQDRQFILSSKKLLLSDSGFYLCACDLGGYSGYTFGSGTRLTVV.